Sequencing of this TCR beta chain was carried out in a study of cytomegalovirus exposure and HLA in healthy donors. PCR used 60 Vbeta primers and 13 Jbeta primers. TCRdb's table, derived via immunoSEQ multiplex PCR, lists solely in-frame clones and lacks some. Here the sample spans 45,000 to 60,000 clones, 65% to 80% being singletons. From germline, CDR1 is SGHDT and CDR2 YYEEEE. Trimming took 6 bases from V and 4 from J, leaving 13 bases between them. The CDR3 runs 13 residues. This sequence joins TRBV5-6 and TRBJ1-1; D may be TRBD1 (5 bases). The sequence came from a woman aged 45 to 65 in good health and CMV-seronegative. Sequencing was carried out using PBMCs. The CDR3 sequence is CASKWGEGTEAFF. The CDR3, as DNA: TGTGCCAGCAAGTGGGGGGAAGGCACTGAAGCTTTCTTT.